The 4 T cell receptor beta chains below were found in one sample sequenced in a study of blood T cell repertoires in COVID-19. Assay: immunoSEQ multiplex PCR; the TCRdb copy retains only in-frame clones and omits some. The table records about 400,000 clones, more than 75% of them present only once. Input material: PBMCs or T cells enriched from blood (not recorded which). The receptors were gathered from a woman aged 45-59 years who had recovered from COVID-19.

As to this clone: The germline gene is not matched at one end of the junction; a read error may be the cause. The chain combines TRBV7-8 with TRBJ1-5; no firm D call. Germline V gene sequence: CDR1 SGHVS, CDR2 FQNEAQ. CDR3 size: 15 residues. The CDR3 DNA reads TGTGCCAGCAGCTCAGCCGAGACTAGCCATCAGCCCCAGCATTTT. It translates to CASSSAETSHQPQHF.

V is TRBV28 and J is TRBJ1-2; 7 nucleotides match TRBD1. Losses at the gene ends were 4 bases for V and 4 bases for J; bases not matched to a gene: 9. This CDR3 has 15 amino acids. Germline CDR1 is MDHEN and CDR2 is SYDVKM. The CDR3: CASSSQGGAGYGYTF. DNA for the CDR3: TGTGCCAGCAGTTCTCAGGGGGGCGCGGGCTATGGCTACACCTTC.

This clone turned up a few times. At one end, the junction sequence differs from germline, possibly due to a read error. CDR3: CAWNSAGPFHF. For the CDR3, the DNA is TGTGCCTGGAATTCCGCAGGGCCCTTCCACTTC. The V and J genes are TRBV30 and TRBJ2-7, with D possibly TRBD1 on 5 matching bases. Germline V CDR1 and CDR2: GTSNPN, SVGIG (reference sequence). The CDR3 loop spans 11 amino acids. The whole variable domain, remainder taken from reference TRBV30 and TRBJ2-7, is SQTIHQWPATLVQPVGSPLSLECTVEGTSNPNLYWYRQAAGRGLQLLFYSVGIGQISSEVPQNLSASRPQDRQFILSSKKLLLSDSGFYLCAWNSAGPFHFGPGTRLTVT.

V gene TRBV19 combines with J gene TRBJ1-6; weak D call: TRBD1 (5 bases). The CDR3 loop spans 15 amino acids. Germline CDR1 and CDR2: LNHDA and SQIVND (reference sequence). Deletions cut 6 bases from V and 5 bases from J, with 14 bases between. The CDR3: CASSQDRSNNSPLHF. DNA of the CDR3: TGTGCCAGTAGCCAAGACAGATCCAATAATTCACCCCTCCACTTT.